The entry below gives a single T cell receptor (beta chain) sequence along with its context. Time point given: sample taken at primary tumor resection. The data are from a study of spatial heterogeneity in lung cancer. One entry per CDR3 protein results from TCRdb running MiXCR on the 5' RACE reads. The table has around 45,000 distinct CDR3 sequences, around 15% seen once. The sequence was collected from a male donor with early-stage non-small cell lung cancer. The sample consisted of PBMCs, taken at surgery.

This CDR3 reads CSARREGDTQYF. CDR3 bases: TGCAGTGCTAGGCGGGAGGGAGATACGCAGTATTTT. The chain links TRBV20-1 to TRBJ2-3, with 9 positions matching TRBD2. CDR3 size: 12 residues. With 3 bases clipped from V and 5 bases from J, the junction kept 0 bases outside the gene matches. Germline-derived CDR1 and CDR2 are DFQATT and SNEGSKA (reference sequence).